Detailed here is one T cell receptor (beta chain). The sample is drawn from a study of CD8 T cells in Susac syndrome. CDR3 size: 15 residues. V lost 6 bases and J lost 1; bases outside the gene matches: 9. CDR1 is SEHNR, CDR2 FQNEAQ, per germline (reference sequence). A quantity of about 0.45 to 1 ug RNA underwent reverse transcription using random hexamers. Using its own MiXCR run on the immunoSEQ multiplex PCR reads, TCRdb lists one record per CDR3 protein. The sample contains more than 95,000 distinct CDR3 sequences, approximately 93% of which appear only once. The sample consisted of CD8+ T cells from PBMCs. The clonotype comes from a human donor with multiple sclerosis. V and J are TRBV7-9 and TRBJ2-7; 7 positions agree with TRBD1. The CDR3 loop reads CASSLPGGGSYEQYF. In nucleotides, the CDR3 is TGTGCCAGCAGTCTCCCAGGGGGTGGATCCTACGAGCAGTACTTC.